The rows below give T cell receptor beta chains drawn from one sample of a study of Ad26.COV2.S vaccination and SARS-CoV-2 variants. TCRdb's copy holds only in-frame clones and misses some; the assay was immunoSEQ multiplex PCR. The repertoire has more than 300,000 clones, 70% to 90% of them found once; the top ten carry about 10%. The starting material was peripheral blood, obtained in a trial of Ad26.COV2.S vaccine versus placebo. Every receptor here comes from a person between 18 and 59 years old who received the Ad26.COV2.S COVID-19 vaccine or a placebo. Both conserved end residues are part of each CDR3. D genes are given only for firm matches. Size tells how often a clone was seen (once, few, many) or the class of an expanded clone, and some rows leave it out.

v_gene: TRBV2; j_gene: TRBJ2-5; abundance: once; d_gene: -; CDR3aa: CASRSSGGVQETQYF; CDR3nt: TGTGCCAGCAGATCCTCTGGCGGGGTACAAGAGACCCAGTACTTC
v_gene: TRBV27; j_gene: TRBJ2-7; abundance: -; d_gene: TRBD2; CDR3aa: CASRLLDPGLVSYEQYF; CDR3nt: TGTGCCAGCAGATTACTTGATCCGGGACTAGTCTCCTACGAGCAGTACTTC
v_gene: TRBV4-1; j_gene: TRBJ2-2; abundance: -; d_gene: TRBD1; CDR3aa: CASSREDRAGTGELFF; CDR3nt: TGCGCCAGCAGCCGCGAGGACAGGGCGGGCACCGGGGAGCTGTTTTTT
v_gene: TRBV4-2; j_gene: TRBJ1-2; abundance: -; d_gene: -; CDR3aa: CASSLGEGGYTF; CDR3nt: TGTGCCAGCAGTTTGGGGGAGGGTGGCTACACCTTC
v_gene: TRBV18; j_gene: TRBJ2-3; abundance: -; d_gene: TRBD2; CDR3aa: CASSTSTSGRFADTQYF; CDR3nt: TGTGCCAGCTCCACCAGTACTAGCGGGAGGTTCGCAGATACGCAGTATTTT
v_gene: TRBV5-1; j_gene: TRBJ1-1; abundance: -; d_gene: -; CDR3aa: CASSLTGRLNTEAFF; CDR3nt: TGCGCCAGCAGCCTGACGGGACGCCTCAACACTGAAGCTTTCTTT
v_gene: TRBV28; j_gene: TRBJ1-1; abundance: -; d_gene: -; CDR3aa: CASSPERNTEAFF; CDR3nt: TGTGCCAGCAGCCCAGAGAGGAACACTGAAGCTTTCTTT
v_gene: TRBV10-3; j_gene: TRBJ1-5; abundance: -; d_gene: -; CDR3aa: CAISEGAGRSNQPQHF; CDR3nt: TGTGCCATCAGTGAGGGAGCTGGTCGTAGCAATCAGCCCCAGCATTTT
v_gene: TRBV28; j_gene: TRBJ1-2; abundance: once; d_gene: TRBD1; CDR3aa: CASSFLTGANYGYTF; CDR3nt: TGTGCCAGCAGTTTCCTGACAGGGGCGAACTATGGCTACACCTTC
v_gene: TRBV5-1; j_gene: TRBJ1-2; abundance: -; d_gene: TRBD1; CDR3aa: CASSTGGAGYTF; CDR3nt: TGCGCCAGCAGCACAGGGGGCGCGGGCTACACCTTC
v_gene: TRBV19; j_gene: TRBJ2-3; abundance: -; d_gene: TRBD2; CDR3aa: CASKERGRTDTQYF; CDR3nt: TGTGCCAGTAAGGAGCGGGGGCGCACAGATACGCAGTATTTT